This TCR beta chain was sequenced for a study of cytomegalovirus exposure and HLA in healthy donors. Overall study findings and caveats: A classifier reportedly called cytomegalovirus status with high sensitivity and specificity. Previously analyzed data showed that most TCR beta V segments were productive at a frequency of about 87% or about 30%.

On this clone: Its antigen is currently unknown.

CDR1 is MRHNA, CDR2 SNTAGT, per germline. The CDR3 is made up of 17 amino acids. The V and J ends lost 6 bases and 7 bases, in that order; junction bases with no gene match: 12. Both 60 Vbeta primers and 13 Jbeta primers went into the PCR. Only in-frame clones appear in the TCRdb table, and some are missing; sequencing was by immunoSEQ multiplex PCR. The sample gives approximately 140,000 clones, 60% to 85% of which show up once; about 6.9% is in the top ten. The sample comprised PBMCs. This TCR was sampled from a woman in her forties in good health and CMV-seropositive. The V call is TRBV6-4, the J call TRBJ1-6, with 10 nucleotides matching TRBD1. The CDR3 reads CASSVTGTGVRNSPLHF. CDR3 nucleotides: TGTGCCAGCAGCGTAACCGGGACAGGGGTTCGGAATTCACCCCTCCACTTT.